These 14 T cell receptor beta chains were sequenced from one sample in a study of T cell responses to AZD1222 COVID-19 vaccine. The protocol was immunoSEQ multiplex PCR, while the TCRdb copy is restricted to in-frame clones and leaves out a portion. The sample includes about 110,000 clones, roughly 90% of them seen just once. The sample consisted of peripheral blood, taken on day 0 of AZD1222 vaccination. These receptors originate from an adult in good health.

The chain combines TRBV14 with TRBJ2-1; D is perhaps TRBD1 (5 bases). The V and J ends lost 1 base and 5 bases respectively, with 12 bases between them. Looked up from germline, CDR1 is SGHDN and CDR2 is FVKESK. This CDR3 comprises 15 residues. The CDR3 sequence is CASSQARARHNEQFF. In DNA, the CDR3 is TGTGCCAGCAGCCAAGCCAGGGCCAGACACAATGAGCAGTTCTTC.

This clone was seen a handful of times. The chain recombines TRBV25-1 with TRBJ2-1; 13 bases agree with TRBD2. V lost 3 bases, J lost 4 bases, and 6 bases stayed unmatched. This CDR3 has 17 residues. Germline CDR1 and CDR2: MGHDK and SYGVNS. As DNA, the CDR3 is TGTGCCAGCAGTGACCCCGGACTAGCGGGAGATTACAATGAGCAGTTCTTC. This sequence encodes CASSDPGLAGDYNEQFF.

J is TRBJ1-1 and V is TRBV6-1; TRBD1 aligns across 9 bases. V lost 3 bases, J lost 3 bases, and 8 bases stayed unmatched. Germline CDR1 reads MNHNS; CDR2 reads SASEGT. The CDR3 covers 16 residues. The CDR3 protein is CASSDLRTGEYTEAFF. The CDR3 DNA sequence: TGTGCCAGCAGTGACCTCCGGACAGGGGAATACACTGAAGCTTTCTTT.

The chain joins TRBV5-1 to TRBJ2-1, with 8 bases matching TRBD2. Germline V gives CDR1 SGHRS, CDR2 YFSETQ. V was pared by 1 base and J by 12 bases, with 12 bases of the junction left unmatched. This CDR3 region has 15 residues. The CDR3 loop reads CASSLTPGLEKVQFF. The CDR3 nucleotides are TGCGCCAGCAGCTTGACTCCGGGACTAGAGAAGGTGCAGTTCTTC. Full variable domain (rest looked up from reference TRBV5-1 and TRBJ2-1): KAGVTQTPRYLIKTRGQQVTLSCSPISGHRSVSWYQQTPGQGLQFLFEYFSETQRNKGNFPGRFSGRQFSNSRSEMNVSTLELGDSALYLCASSLTPGLEKVQFFGPGTRLTVL.

This chain links TRBV28 with TRBJ2-7, with D uncertain. The ends were cut back, 2 bases at V and 2 bases at J, with 4 bases in the middle. Germline lookup yields CDR1 MDHEN and CDR2 SYDVKM. This CDR3 is built from 12 residues. The CDR3 protein is CASSLVPYEQYF. CDR3 nucleotide sequence: TGTGCCAGCAGTTTAGTCCCCTACGAGCAGTACTTC.

V is TRBV25-1 and J is TRBJ2-7; TRBD1 or TRBD2 may be the D gene (5 bases each). Between the trimmed V and J ends, which lost 5 bases and 3 bases, there was a span of 14 bases. Germline values: CDR1 MGHDK, CDR2 SYGVNS. CDR3 length: 14 residues. The CDR3 DNA sequence: TGTGCCAGCAGTAGCTGGGACGTGAACTACGAGCAGTACTTC. Protein sequence: CASSSWDVNYEQYF.

The V gene is TRBV3-1 (or the pseudogene TRBV3-2), the J gene TRBJ1-1; 9 bases are shared with TRBD1. CDR1 LGHDT and CDR2 YNNKEL come from the germline V gene (reference sequence). V was pared by 0 bases and J by 5 bases, with 7 bases of the junction left unmatched. This CDR3 spans 16 amino acids. CDR3 sequence reads: CASSQDPDRGPTEAFF. The CDR3 region has the DNA TGTGCCAGCAGCCAAGACCCGGACAGGGGTCCTACTGAAGCTTTCTTT.

The chain combines TRBV3-1 (or the pseudogene TRBV3-2) with TRBJ2-3; 11 bases agree with TRBD2. Per the germline V gene, CDR1 is LGHDT and CDR2 is YNNKEL (reference sequence). V lost 1 base and J lost 3; bases outside the gene matches: 6. This CDR3 region has 17 residues. The CDR3 DNA sequence: TGTGCCAGCAGCCAAGGGGCTAGCGGGAGGACGACAGATACGCAGTATTTT. As protein: CASSQGASGRTTDTQYF.

The rearrangement links TRBV10-1 to TRBJ2-7; perhaps TRBD1 as D (7 bases). Germline loops: CDR1 WNHNN, CDR2 SYGVQD (reference sequence). The CDR3 extends over 15 amino acids. V was shortened by 4 bases and J by 4 bases, with 17 bases between the two germline ends. Here the CDR3 DNA reads TGCGCCAGCAGTGGGGGGGACAGCTTTTATTACGAGCAGTACTTC. This gives the protein CASSGGDSFYYEQYF.

CDR3 loop: CASSYSPGLAASEQFF. In DNA form, the CDR3 reads TGTGCCAGCAGTTACTCACCGGGACTAGCGGCGTCTGAGCAGTTCTTC. J is TRBJ2-1 and V is TRBV6-6; 11 bases are a match to TRBD2. From germline, CDR1 is MNHNY and CDR2 SVGAGI (reference sequence). V dropped 0 bases and J dropped 9; count of bases not matched to a gene: 7. CDR3 size: 16 residues.

The chain links TRBV7-2 to TRBJ2-3, with D possibly TRBD2 on 5 matching bases. The germline V and J ends were trimmed by 0 bases and 0 bases, with 13 bases remaining between them. The CDR3 is made up of 17 amino acids. Germline CDR1 and CDR2: SGHTA and FQGNSA. CDR3 sequence (DNA): TGTGCCAGCAGCTTAGCGCTGGGCGGGCTTAGCACAGATACGCAGTATTTT. This sequence encodes CASSLALGGLSTDTQYF.

CDR3 coding DNA: TGTGCCAGCAGCCAAACGGGGAGCACTGAAGCTTTCTTT. As protein: CASSQTGSTEAFF. The V call is TRBV11-2, the J call TRBJ1-1; D is unclear. The CDR3 runs 13 residues. CDR1 SGHAT and CDR2 FQNNGV come from the germline V gene. V gave up 5 bases and J gave up 4 bases, with 11 bases separating them.

This chain links TRBV9 with TRBJ1-5, with D hard to call. Germline V CDR1 and CDR2: SGDLS, YYNGEE. With 0 bases removed from V and 5 bases from J, the gap between germline ends came to 6 bases. The CDR3 covers 13 residues. CDR3 loop: CASSVEGYQPQHF. CDR3 coding DNA: TGTGCCAGCAGCGTAGAAGGGTATCAGCCCCAGCATTTT.

V and J are TRBV28 and TRBJ1-5; 7 bases match TRBD1. J was trimmed by 3 bases and V by 3 bases; bases with no gene match: 5. In germline, CDR1 is MDHEN, CDR2 SYDVKM. The CDR3 sequence is 15 residues long. The CDR3, as DNA: TGTGCCAGCAGTTTCAAACAGGGGATCAATCAGCCCCAGCATTTT. Translated, it gives CASSFKQGINQPQHF.